The 2 T cell receptor beta chains reported below all come from one sample, sequenced in a study of cytomegalovirus exposure and HLA in healthy donors. Amplification used 60 Vbeta primers and 13 Jbeta primers. Sequencing was performed with immunoSEQ multiplex PCR; in TCRdb, only in-frame clones are kept and a portion is missing. The profile shows roughly 150,000 clones, about three fifths of them singletons. The material sequenced was PBMCs. These receptors were collected from a woman aged 25 to 45 in good health and CMV-seropositive.

The genes are TRBV7-2 and TRBJ2-7, with D possibly matching TRBD1 (5 bases). Trimming cost V 2 bases and J 1 base, with 21 bases left between them. Per the germline V gene, CDR1 is SGHTA and CDR2 is FQGNSA. The CDR3 contains 18 residues. CDR3: CASSLSGPRTYDSYEQYF. CDR3 bases: TGTGCCAGCAGCTTATCTGGTCCAAGGACATACGATTCCTACGAGCAGTACTTC. The full variable domain, its missing parts supplied by reference TRBV7-2 and TRBJ2-7, is GAGVSQSPSNKVTEKGKDVELRCDPISGHTALYWYRQSLGQGLEFLIYFQGNSAPDKSGLPSDRFSAERTGGSVSTLTIQRTQQEDSAVYLCASSLSGPRTYDSYEQYFGPGTRLTVT.

The chain has TRBV29-1 and TRBJ1-5, with D perhaps TRBD1 (5 bases). In germline, CDR1 is SQVTM, CDR2 ANQGSEA. V lost 4 bases, J lost 2 bases, and 12 bases lay in between. This CDR3 has 14 amino acids. The CDR3 DNA reads as TGCAGCGTTGCGGCAGGGCCTGGCAATCAGCCCCAGCATTTT. It yields the protein CSVAAGPGNQPQHF.